The 10 T cell receptor beta chains in this list originate from one sample, sequenced in a study of cytomegalovirus exposure and HLA in healthy donors. 13 Jbeta primers and 60 Vbeta primers were used for the PCR. Produced via immunoSEQ multiplex PCR; TCRdb's table is partial and in-frame only. Counted here are about 140,000 clones, over 70% occurring once; the ten biggest clones make up 6% to 8.5%. The sequencing input was PBMCs. These receptors originate from a man aged 30-40 years in good health and CMV-seronegative.

The V call is TRBV10-3, the J call TRBJ2-2; TRBD2 is a possible D gene (5 bases). Germline values: CDR1 ENHRY, CDR2 SYGVKD. V was pared by 4 bases and J by 4 bases, with 16 bases between. This CDR3 has 16 residues. CDR3 region: CAISGGLHRGTGELFF. In nucleotides, the CDR3 is TGTGCCATCAGTGGAGGTCTCCATCGGGGCACCGGGGAGCTGTTTTTT.

For this clone: An end of the junction does not agree with germline; a read error may underlie this. The chain employs TRBV2 and TRBJ1-2, with D unclear. Germline V gene data show CDR1 as SNHLY and CDR2 as FYNNEI. The CDR3 has 15 residues. The CDR3 here is CASSEETAANYRYTF. CDR3 coding DNA: TGTGCCAGCAGTGAAGAGACGGCGGCTAACTATCGCTACACCTTC.

The chain is built from TRBV6-6 and TRBJ2-7; a weak D match, TRBD1 (6 bases). V was cut by 4 bases and J by 4 bases, with 14 bases left in between. In germline, CDR1 is MNHNY, CDR2 SVGAGI (reference sequence). The length of the CDR3 is 14 residues. DNA for the CDR3: TGTGCCAGCAGTTTACGACAGGCTACGTACGAGCAGTACTTC. This codes for CASSLRQATYEQYF.

CDR3: CASSSLISGTRDEQYF. The CDR3 DNA is TGTGCCAGCAGCTCCCTTATTAGCGGCACCAGGGACGAGCAGTACTTC. The chain uses TRBV7-2 and TRBJ2-7, with D perhaps matching TRBD2 (6 bases). Germline CDR1 is SGHTA and CDR2 is FQGNSA. Trimming cost V 4 bases and J 5 bases, with 21 bases left between them. The CDR3 is 16 residues long.

The chain combines TRBV18 with TRBJ1-1; 9 bases are shared with TRBD1. After removal of 5 bases from V and 5 bases from J, the junction contained 6 bases not matched to a gene. Per germline, CDR1 KGHSH and CDR2 LQKENI. The CDR3 has 14 amino acids. The CDR3 spells CASSYGQGNTEAFF. The CDR3 DNA is TGTGCCAGCTCATACGGACAGGGGAATACTGAAGCTTTCTTT.

For this clone: The junction and the germline gene differ at one end; a read error may be behind it. This rearrangement joins TRBV6-5 to TRBJ2-6; D is perhaps TRBD1 (8 bases). This CDR3 has 14 residues. The germline gives CDR1 MNHEY, CDR2 SVGAGI. The CDR3, as DNA: TGTGCCAGCACCCGACAGGGGAGGGCCAACGGCCTGACTTTC. This codes for CASTRQGRANGLTF.

The chain links TRBV19 to TRBJ1-6; TRBD1 might be the D (5 bases). V lost 3 bases to trimming and J lost 3 bases, with 9 bases between them. Germline loops: CDR1 LNHDA, CDR2 SQIVND (reference sequence). There are 15 residues in the CDR3. The CDR3 coding sequence is TGTGCCAGTAGTATCAGGGATTACTATAATTCACCCCTCCACTTT. It yields the protein CASSIRDYYNSPLHF.

Concerning this clone itself: A junction end diverges from the germline sequence, so it may reflect a read error. V is TRBV4-2 and J is TRBJ1-2, with D possibly matching TRBD1 (6 bases). Germline loops: CDR1 LGHNA, CDR2 YNFKEQ. This CDR3 has 16 amino acids. CDR3: CASSQDGAGVGVGHTF. The CDR3 DNA reads as TGTGCCAGCAGCCAAGATGGGGCAGGGGTCGGCGTTGGCCACACCTTC.

This rearrangement joins TRBV6-1 to TRBJ1-5; 7 nucleotides agree with TRBD1. The CDR3 extends over 15 amino acids. Per the germline V gene, CDR1 is MNHNS and CDR2 is SASEGT. J gave up 7 bases and V 10 bases, and 16 bases lay outside the gene matches. The CDR3 DNA sequence: TGTGCCACCACGCCGTTCGGACAGGAAAGACAGCCCCAGCATTTT. The encoded protein is CATTPFGQERQPQHF.

The rearrangement uses TRBV23-1 and TRBJ2-4; the match to TRBD1 covers 7 bases. TRBV23-1 is known as an ORF, though its function is uncertain. Germline trimming cut 4 bases from V and 9 bases from J; bases unmatched to any gene: 15. The CDR3 is made up of 16 amino acids. The CDR3 region has the DNA TGCGCCAGCAGTCGGAGCGAGGGACAGTTGCTAGGCATTCAGTACTTC. Its translation: CASSRSEGQLLGIQYF.